This TCR beta chain was retrieved from a study of CXCR3-negative and CXCR3-positive naive CD8 T cells. Study-level results: CXCR3-negative naive cells had less hydrophobic TRB CDR3s than did CXCR3-positive naive cells. TRBV-TRBJ usage matched between naive CXCR3-negative and CXCR3-positive cells but not between memory cells.

Cells that were CD45RO-CCR7+CD27+CD95- constituted naive CD8+ T cells. With UMI labels, 5' RACE was used to prepare the TRB cDNA libraries. Using the 5' RACE reads, TCRdb records one entry per CDR3 protein without DNA. The ten top clones account for 0.85% to 1.4%, within a sample of around 88,000 distinct CDR3 sequences. With regard to this clonotype: Its antigen is not known.

The sequenced material came from naive CXCR3+ CD8+ T cells from blood. The sample's subset: CD45RO-CCR7+CD27+CD95- naive CD8+ T cells expressing CXCR3 (TNR3+). This sequence originates from a human donor in good health. Some clones in this sample may be carry-over from other donors' samples.

This chain's CDR3 is CSARALEIEQFF. This chain uses TRBV20-1 with TRBJ2-1. The CDR3 contains 12 residues. Looked up from germline, CDR1 is DFQATT and CDR2 is SNEGSKA (reference sequence).